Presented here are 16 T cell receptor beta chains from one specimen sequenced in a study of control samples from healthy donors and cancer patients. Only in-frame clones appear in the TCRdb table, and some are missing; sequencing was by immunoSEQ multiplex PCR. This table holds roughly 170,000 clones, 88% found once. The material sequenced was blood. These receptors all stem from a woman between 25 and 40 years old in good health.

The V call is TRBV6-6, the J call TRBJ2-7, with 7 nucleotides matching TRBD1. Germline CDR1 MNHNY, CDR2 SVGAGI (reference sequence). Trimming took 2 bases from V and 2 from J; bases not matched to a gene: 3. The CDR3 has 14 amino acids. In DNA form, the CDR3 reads TGTGCCAGCAGTTACAGGGGGCTGGCCTACGAGCAGTACGTC. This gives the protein CASSYRGLAYEQYV.

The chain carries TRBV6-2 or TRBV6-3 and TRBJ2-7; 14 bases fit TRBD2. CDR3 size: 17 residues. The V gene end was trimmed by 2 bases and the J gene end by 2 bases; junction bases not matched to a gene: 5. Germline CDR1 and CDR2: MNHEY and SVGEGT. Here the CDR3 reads CASSYPTTSGRAYEQYF. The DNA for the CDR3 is TGTGCCAGCAGTTACCCGACGACTAGCGGGAGGGCCTACGAGCAGTACTTC.

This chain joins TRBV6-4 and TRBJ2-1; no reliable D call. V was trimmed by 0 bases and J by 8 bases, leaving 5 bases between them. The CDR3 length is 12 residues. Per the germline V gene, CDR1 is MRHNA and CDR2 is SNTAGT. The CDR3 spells CASSDSADEQFF. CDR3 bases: TGTGCCAGCAGTGACTCTGCCGATGAGCAGTTCTTC.

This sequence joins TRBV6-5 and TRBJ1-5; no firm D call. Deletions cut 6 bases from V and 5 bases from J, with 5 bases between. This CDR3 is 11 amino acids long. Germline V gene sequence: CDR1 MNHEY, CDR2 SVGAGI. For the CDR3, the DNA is TGTGCCAGCAGGGTTGATCAGCCCCAGCATTTT. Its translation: CASRVDQPQHF.

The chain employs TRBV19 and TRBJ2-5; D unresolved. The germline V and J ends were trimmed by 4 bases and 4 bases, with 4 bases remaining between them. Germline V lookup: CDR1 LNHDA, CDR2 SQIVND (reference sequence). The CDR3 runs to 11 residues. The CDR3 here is CASSTGETQYF. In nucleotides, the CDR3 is TGTGCCAGTAGTACGGGAGAGACCCAGTACTTC.

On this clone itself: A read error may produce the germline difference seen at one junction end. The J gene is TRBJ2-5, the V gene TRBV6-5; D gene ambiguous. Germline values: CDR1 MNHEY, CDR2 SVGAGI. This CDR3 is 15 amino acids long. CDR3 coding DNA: TGTGCCAGCAGTTACTCGGGGTTTTCACAAGAGACCCGGTACTTC. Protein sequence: CASSYSGFSQETRYF.

In DNA form, the CDR3 reads TGTGCCAGCAGTGAAGCTTGGGCGACTAGCGGGAACAGGCCCTACGAGCAGTACTTC. Translation gives CASSEAWATSGNRPYEQYF. This chain uses TRBV6-1 with TRBJ2-7; TRBD2 matches 11 bases. This CDR3 spans 19 amino acids. The J segment lost 2 bases and the V segment lost 0 bases, leaving 12 bases of the junction unmatched. The germline CDR1 and CDR2 sequences are MNHNS and SASEGT.

The CDR3 protein is CASSGGEPGYAYTPHEQYF. CDR3 in DNA: TGTGCCAGCAGCGGGGGGGAGCCAGGTTACGCCTATACTCCCCACGAGCAGTACTTC. The chain has TRBV3-1 (or the pseudogene TRBV3-2) and TRBJ2-7; 7 positions agree with TRBD2. The germline V gene has CDR1 LGHDT and CDR2 YNNKEL (reference sequence). The CDR3 is 19 amino acids. V lost 5 bases to trimming and J lost 5 bases; unmatched junction nucleotides: 24.

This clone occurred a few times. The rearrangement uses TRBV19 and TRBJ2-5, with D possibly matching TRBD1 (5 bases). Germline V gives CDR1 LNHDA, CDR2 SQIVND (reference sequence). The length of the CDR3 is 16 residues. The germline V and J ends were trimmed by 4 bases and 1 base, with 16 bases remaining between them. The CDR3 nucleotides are TGTGCCAGTAGTACCGCCTGGCGGCAGGGCCAAGAGACCCAGTACTTC. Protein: CASSTAWRQGQETQYF. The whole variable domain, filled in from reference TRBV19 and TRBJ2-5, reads DGGITQSPKYLFRKEGQNVTLSCEQNLNHDAMYWYRQDPGQGLRLIYYSQIVNDFQKGDIAEGYSVSREKKESFPLTVTSAQKNPTAFYLCASSTAWRQGQETQYFGPGTRLLVL.

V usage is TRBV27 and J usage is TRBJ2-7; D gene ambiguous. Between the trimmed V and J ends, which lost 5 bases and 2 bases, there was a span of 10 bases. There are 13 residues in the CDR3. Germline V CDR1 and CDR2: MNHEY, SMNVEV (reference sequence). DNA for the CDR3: TGTGCCAGCAGTCCGAGACGTCCCTACGAGCAGTACTTC. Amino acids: CASSPRRPYEQYF.

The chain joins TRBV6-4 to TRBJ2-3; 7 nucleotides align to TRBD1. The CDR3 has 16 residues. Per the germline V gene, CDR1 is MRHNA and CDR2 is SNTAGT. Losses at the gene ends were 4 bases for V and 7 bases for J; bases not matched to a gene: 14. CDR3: CASSGEGAASLNTQYF. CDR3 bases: TGTGCCAGCAGTGGAGAGGGGGCGGCATCTTTGAATACGCAGTATTTT.

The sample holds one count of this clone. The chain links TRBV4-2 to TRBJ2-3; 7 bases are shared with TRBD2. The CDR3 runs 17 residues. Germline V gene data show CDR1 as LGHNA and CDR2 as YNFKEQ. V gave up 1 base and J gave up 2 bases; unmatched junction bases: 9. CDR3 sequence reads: CASSQAATSGDTDTQYF. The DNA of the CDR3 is TGTGCCAGCAGCCAAGCGGCGACGAGCGGGGACACAGATACGCAGTATTTT.

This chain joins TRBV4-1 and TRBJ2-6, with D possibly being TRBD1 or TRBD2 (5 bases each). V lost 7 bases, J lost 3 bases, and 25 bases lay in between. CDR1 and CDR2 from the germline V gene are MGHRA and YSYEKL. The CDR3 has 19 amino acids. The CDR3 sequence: CASKTIQRGAMVGANVLTF. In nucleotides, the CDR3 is TGCGCCAGCAAAACCATCCAACGGGGCGCGATGGTTGGGGCCAACGTCCTGACTTTC.

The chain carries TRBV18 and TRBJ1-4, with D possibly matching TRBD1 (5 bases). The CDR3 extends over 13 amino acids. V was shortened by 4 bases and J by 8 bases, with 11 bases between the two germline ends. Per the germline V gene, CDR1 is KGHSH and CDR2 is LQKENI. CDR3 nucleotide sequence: TGTGCCAGCTCACGGGACTTTGGGGAAAAACTGTTTTTT. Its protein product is CASSRDFGEKLFF.

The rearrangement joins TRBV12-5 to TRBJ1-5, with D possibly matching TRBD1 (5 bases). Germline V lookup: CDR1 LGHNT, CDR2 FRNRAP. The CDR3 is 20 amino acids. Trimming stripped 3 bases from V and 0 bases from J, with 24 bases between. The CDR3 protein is CASGFLVRRGRHYSNQPQHF. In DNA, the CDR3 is TGTGCTAGTGGTTTTTTGGTTAGGAGGGGCCGACACTATAGCAATCAGCCCCAGCATTTT. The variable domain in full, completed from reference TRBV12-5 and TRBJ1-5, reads DARVTQTPRHKVTEMGQEVTMRCQPILGHNTVFWYRQTMMQGLELLAYFRNRAPLDDSGMPKDRFSAEMPDATLATLKIQPSEPRDSAVYFCASGFLVRRGRHYSNQPQHFGDGTRLSIL.

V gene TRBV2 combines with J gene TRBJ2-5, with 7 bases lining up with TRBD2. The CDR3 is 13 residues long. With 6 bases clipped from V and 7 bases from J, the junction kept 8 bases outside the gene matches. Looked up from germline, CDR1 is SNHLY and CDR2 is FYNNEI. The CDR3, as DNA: TGTGCCAGCAGCCGTGGACTAGTCGGGACCCAGTACTTC. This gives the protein CASSRGLVGTQYF.